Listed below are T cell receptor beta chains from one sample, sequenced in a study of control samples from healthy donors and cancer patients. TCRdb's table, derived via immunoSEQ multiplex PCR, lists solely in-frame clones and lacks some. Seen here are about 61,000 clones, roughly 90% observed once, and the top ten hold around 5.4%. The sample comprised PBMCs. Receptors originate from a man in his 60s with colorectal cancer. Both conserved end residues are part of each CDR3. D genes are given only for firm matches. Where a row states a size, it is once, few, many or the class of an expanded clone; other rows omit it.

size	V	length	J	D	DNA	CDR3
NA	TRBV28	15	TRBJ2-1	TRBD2	TGTGCCAGCAGTCCCCTAGCGGGGGGTGGGAATGAGCAGTTCTTC	CASSPLAGGGNEQFF
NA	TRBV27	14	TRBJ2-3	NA	TGTGCCAGCAGTTTGGACAGAAGCACAGATACGCAGTATTTT	CASSLDRSTDTQYF
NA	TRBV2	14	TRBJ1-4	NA	TGTGCCAGCACCCGGTACAGTCAAAATGAAAAACTGTTTTTT	CASTRYSQNEKLFF
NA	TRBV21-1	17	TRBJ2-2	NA	TGTGCCAGCAGCGCTAAACGTCCCACAGGGTGCGGAGGGGAGCTGTTTTTT	CASSAKRPTGCGGELFF
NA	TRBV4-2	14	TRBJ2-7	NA	TGTGCCAGCAGCCCCAATGAGGACTTCTACGAGCAGTACTTC	CASSPNEDFYEQYF
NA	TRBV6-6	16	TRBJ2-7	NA	TGTGCCAGCAGCTCAAACCTAATACACTCCTTGGGCGAGCAGTACTTC	CASSSNLIHSLGEQYF
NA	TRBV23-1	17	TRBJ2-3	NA	TGCGCCAGCAGTCTCCCCCCGGCCGGTCCGACAAAGGATACGCAGTATTTT	CASSLPPAGPTKDTQYF
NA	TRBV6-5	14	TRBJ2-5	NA	TGTGCCAGCAGCGGCGGGACCCTCCAAGAGACCCAGTACTTC	CASSGGTLQETQYF
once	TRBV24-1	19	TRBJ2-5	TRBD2	TGTGCCACCAGTGATCTTAGCGGGGGGTCACCGTCGACTTCAGAGACCCAGTACTTC	CATSDLSGGSPSTSETQYF
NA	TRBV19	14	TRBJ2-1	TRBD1	TGTGCCAGTAGGTCAGGGGGAATTTACAATGAGCAGTTCTTC	CASRSGGIYNEQFF
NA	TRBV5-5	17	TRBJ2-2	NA	TGTGCCAGCAGTTCAGCTGCCGGGACACTAAACACCGGGGAGCTGTTTTTT	CASSSAAGTLNTGELFF
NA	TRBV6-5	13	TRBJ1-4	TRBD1	TGTGCCAGCGGCCGGGACAGGGGTGAAAAACTGTTTTTT	CASGRDRGEKLFF
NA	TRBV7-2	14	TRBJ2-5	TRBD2	TGTGCCAGCAGCCTGGGGGGGTGGAGGGAGACCCAGTACTTC	CASSLGGWRETQYF
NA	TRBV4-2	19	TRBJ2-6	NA	TGTGCCAGCAGCCATCGGACCGGGACGAGGCACTCTGGGGCCAACGTCCTGACTTTC	CASSHRTGTRHSGANVLTF
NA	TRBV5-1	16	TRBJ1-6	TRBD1	TGCGCCAGCAGCTTGGCCGCAGGGGGCTTCGGTTCACCCCTCCACTTT	CASSLAAGGFGSPLHF
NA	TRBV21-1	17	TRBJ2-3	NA	TGTGCCAGCAGCACCCGACTAGCGGGGGGGCACACAAATACGCAGTATTTT	CASSTRLAGGHTNTQYF
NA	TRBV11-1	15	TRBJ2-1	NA	TGTGCCAGCAGCCCCCGACCACCGCAATATACTGAGCAGTTCTTC	CASSPRPPQYTEQFF
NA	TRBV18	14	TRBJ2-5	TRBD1	TGTGCCAGCTCACCGACAGGGCCCGGGGAGACCCAGTACTTC	CASSPTGPGETQYF
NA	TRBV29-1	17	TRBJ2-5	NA	TGCAGCGTTGAAGGGGTAGGTGTCCGAAGATACCAAGAGACCCAGTACTTC	CSVEGVGVRRYQETQYF
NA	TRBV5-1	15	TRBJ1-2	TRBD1	TGCGCCAGCAGCTTAAATTCGGGGACAGGCTATGGCTACACCTTC	CASSLNSGTGYGYTF
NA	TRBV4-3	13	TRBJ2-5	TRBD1	TGCGCCAGCAGCCGGACAGGTGGAGAGACCCAGTACTTC	CASSRTGGETQYF
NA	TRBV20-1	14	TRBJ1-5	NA	TGCAGTGCTAGTTCTTTTAGTCGAGTTCAGCCCCAGCATTTT	CSASSFSRVQPQHF
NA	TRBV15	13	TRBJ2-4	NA	TGTGCCACCAGCAGAGCCCTAAAAAACATTCAGTACTTC	CATSRALKNIQYF
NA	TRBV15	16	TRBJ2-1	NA	TGTGCCACCAGCTCCCGCAGGGAGTTCGCCTACAATGAGCAGTTCTTC	CATSSRREFAYNEQFF
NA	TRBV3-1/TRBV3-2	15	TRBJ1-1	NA	TGTGCCAGCAGCCCCCAGGGGTTAGGGAACACTGAAGCTTTCTTT	CASSPQGLGNTEAFF
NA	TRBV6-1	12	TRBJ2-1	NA	TGTGCCAGCAGTGAGACCGGGAATGAGCAGTTCTTC	CASSETGNEQFF
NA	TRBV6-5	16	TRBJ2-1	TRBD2	TGTGCCAGCAGTTACTCCGTAGCGGGGGGCCCCAATGAGCAGTTCTTC	CASSYSVAGGPNEQFF
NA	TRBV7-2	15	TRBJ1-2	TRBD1	TGTGCCAGCAGCTTAGGCGGGACAGGGGGGAGTGGCTACACCTTC	CASSLGGTGGSGYTF
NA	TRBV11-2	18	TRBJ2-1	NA	TGTGCCAGCAGCTTAGATCCCCCGGGACTCATCACCTACAATGAGCAGTTCTTC	CASSLDPPGLITYNEQFF
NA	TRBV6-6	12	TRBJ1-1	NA	TGTGCCAGCACCGATATGGGGACTGAAGCTTTCTTT	CASTDMGTEAFF
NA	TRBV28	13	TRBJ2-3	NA	TGTGCCACTCGCTCAGGGGTTACAGATACGCAGTATTTT	CATRSGVTDTQYF
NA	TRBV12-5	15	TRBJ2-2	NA	TGTGCTAGTGGCCCTGGCAGGATGGTAACCGGGGAGCTGTTTTTT	CASGPGRMVTGELFF
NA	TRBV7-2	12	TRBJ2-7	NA	TGTGCCAGCAGCTTAGTTGGATACGAGCAGTACTTC	CASSLVGYEQYF
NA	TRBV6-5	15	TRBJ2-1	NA	TGTGCCAGCACCCGACTATCCGGCTCCTACAATGAGCAGTTCTTC	CASTRLSGSYNEQFF
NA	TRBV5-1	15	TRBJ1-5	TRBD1	TGCGCCAGCAGCTTGACAGGGGATAGCAATCAGCCCCAGCATTTT	CASSLTGDSNQPQHF
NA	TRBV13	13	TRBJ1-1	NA	TGTGCCAGCACCCGACGTGGGGACACTGAAGCTTTCTTT	CASTRRGDTEAFF
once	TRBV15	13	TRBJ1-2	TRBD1	TGTGCCACCAGCCGGACAGGCGATTATGGCTACACCTTC	CATSRTGDYGYTF
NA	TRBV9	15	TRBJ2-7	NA	TGTGCCAGCAGCGCATCCATCCAGAGCTCCTACGAGCAGTACTTC	CASSASIQSSYEQYF
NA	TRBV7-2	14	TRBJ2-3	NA	TGTGCCAGCAGCGGGGGGGCTGGCACAGATACGCAGTATTTT	CASSGGAGTDTQYF
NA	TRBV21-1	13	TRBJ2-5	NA	TGTGCCAGCGCGCCCGGACAGAGAGAGACCCAGTACTTC	CASAPGQRETQYF
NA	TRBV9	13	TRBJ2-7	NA	TGTGCCAGCGGGCCGGGACTGAACTACGAGCAGTACTTC	CASGPGLNYEQYF
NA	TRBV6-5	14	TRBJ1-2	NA	TGTGCCAGCAGTTACGGGGGGGCGAACTATGGCTACACCTTC	CASSYGGANYGYTF
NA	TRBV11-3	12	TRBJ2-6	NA	TGTGCCAGCAGAGCTGGGGCCAACGTCCTGACTTTC	CASRAGANVLTF
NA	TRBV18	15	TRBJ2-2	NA	TGTGCCAGCTCATCGCTTCCCGGACAGAGAGGGGAGCTGTTTTTT	CASSSLPGQRGELFF
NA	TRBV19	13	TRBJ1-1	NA	TGTGCCAGTAGAACCTGGACCTACACTGAAGCTTTCTTT	CASRTWTYTEAFF
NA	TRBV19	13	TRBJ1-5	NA	TGTGCCAGAAGGGCAGGGGGCAATCAGCCCCAGCATTTT	CARRAGGNQPQHF
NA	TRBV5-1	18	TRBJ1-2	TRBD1	TGCGCCAGCAGCCCGGGACAGGGGCCGTTCCTCTCGGTCGCTGGCTACACCTTC	CASSPGQGPFLSVAGYTF
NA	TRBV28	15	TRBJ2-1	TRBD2	TGTGCCAGCAGCCCGGGCTCTAGCGGGCGCCGGGAGCAGTTCTTC	CASSPGSSGRREQFF
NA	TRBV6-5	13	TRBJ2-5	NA	TGTGCCAGCAGTTACAGAGAGAAAGAGACCCAGTACTTC	CASSYREKETQYF
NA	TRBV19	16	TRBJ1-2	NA	TGTGCCAGTAGTATAGGTCGGCAGAAGATTAACTATGGCTACACCTTC	CASSIGRQKINYGYTF